What follows are 32 T cell receptor beta chains derived from one specimen sequenced in a study of tissue T cells after allogeneic stem cell transplantation. Sequencing used immunoSEQ multiplex PCR; TCRdb keeps in-frame clones, though not all of them. The data contain some 48,000 clones, nearly 75% of them singletons. What was sequenced was sorted cells pooled from one or two spleens. The source of these receptors is a pool of C57BL/6 mice in good health.

Concerning this clone itself: Gene names and germline match the mouse. The CDR3 extends 1 residue past the end of the read, so its final part is completed from the germline J gene. The rearrangement uses TRBV1 and TRBJ2-1; 8 bases map to TRBD1. The length of the CDR3 is 17 residues. The V gene's germline CDR1 is NSQYPW and CDR2 LRSPGD (reference sequence). After removal of 3 bases from V and 1 base from J, the junction contained 8 bases not matched to a gene. The sequenced part of the CDR3 DNA is TGCACCTGCAGTGCCCGTGACAGGGGCCCAAACTATGCTGAGCAGTTC. Its protein product is CTCSARDRGPNYAEQF. The complete CDR3 sequence is CTCSARDRGPNYAEQFF.

Concerning this clone: Germline and genes here are mouse. The covered CDR3 bases are TGTGCCAGCTCTCTCGCGGTTCCGGAACAGTAC. Its protein is CASSLAVPEQY. The whole CDR3 region reads CASSLAVPEQYF. J is TRBJ2-7 and V is TRBV12-1; D ambiguous. With the read ending 1 residue before the CDR3 end, the germline J gene is used to fill in that end. The CDR3 has 12 amino acids. Germline lookup yields CDR1 SGHSN and CDR2 HYEKVE. V was clipped by 0 bases and J by 7 bases, with 9 bases between them.

On this clone itself: Each gene name is a mouse one. CDR3 residues: CASSLWDLTLYF. CDR3 DNA, as far as it was read: TGTGCCAGCTCTCTTTGGGATCTCACCTTGTAC. V is TRBV12-1 and J is TRBJ2-4; no clear D gene. From the germline J gene comes the end of the CDR3, since the read stops 1 residue before it. The V end was cut by 1 base, the J end by 8 bases, with 9 bases between. The CDR3 covers 12 residues. Germline V lookup: CDR1 SGHSN, CDR2 HYEKVE.

In regard to this clone: Each gene name is a mouse one. The read ends 1 residue shy of where the CDR3 ends; the end is completed using the germline J gene. This chain joins TRBV2 and TRBJ2-2, with TRBD2 identical over 11 bases. Per the germline V gene, CDR1 is LGHNA and CDR2 is YSYQKL. The CDR3 is 16 amino acids. J gave up 1 base and V 5 bases, and 3 bases lay outside the gene matches. The chain's CDR3 is CASSGTGGLNTGQLYF. The CDR3 bases that were read are TGTGCCAGCAGCGGGACTGGGGGCCTAAACACCGGGCAGCTCTAC.

For this clone: Genes here carry mouse names. The read halts 1 residue ahead of the CDR3 end, with the missing end drawn from the germline J gene. The chain couples TRBV16 to TRBJ2-5, with 9 bases aligning to TRBD2. This CDR3 is 15 amino acids long. The trim removed 1 base at V and 2 bases at J, leaving 1 base unmatched. CDR1 SGHSA and CDR2 FRNQAP come from the germline V gene. The CDR3 bases that were read are TGTGCAAGCAGCTTAGCCTGGGGGGGCCAAGACACCCAGTAC. Its protein product is CASSLAWGGQDTQY. Given in full, the CDR3 is CASSLAWGGQDTQYF.

On this clone itself: Mouse names are used for the genes. The read finishes 1 residue shy of the CDR3 end, and the germline J gene is used to complete it. The rearrangement uses TRBV31 and TRBJ2-7; 7 bases map to TRBD2. The J segment lost 4 bases and the V segment lost 0 bases, leaving 6 bases of the junction unmatched. The CDR3 is made up of 14 amino acids. Per germline, CDR1 GKSSPN and CDR2 SITVG. CDR3 amino acids: CAWSLGWGSYEQYF. The CDR3 DNA, read in part, is TGTGCCTGGAGTCTGGGCTGGGGGTCATATGAACAGTAC.

This clone has just a few counts. Gene names refer to mouse genes. The read ends 1 residue shy of where the CDR3 ends; the end is completed using the germline J gene. This chain uses TRBV2 with TRBJ1-4; D call uncertain. V was shortened by 0 bases and J by 2 bases, with 4 bases between the two germline ends. The CDR3 is 14 residues long. Germline CDR1 LGHNA, CDR2 YSYQKL. CDR3 residues: CASSQESSNERLFF. The CDR3 bases that were read are TGTGCCAGCAGCCAAGAATCGTCCAACGAAAGATTATTT.

About this clone: Each gene name is a mouse one. The CDR3 loop reads CASSDAPWGGQDTQYF. The sequenced CDR3 bases are TGTGCCAGCAGTGATGCCCCTTGGGGCGGGCAAGACACCCAGTAC. This rearrangement joins TRBV13-1 to TRBJ2-5; the D call may be TRBD1 or TRBD2 (5 bases each). The read falls 1 residue short of the CDR3 end, and the missing part is taken from the germline J gene. This CDR3 spans 16 amino acids. Trimming took 0 bases from V and 3 from J, leaving 14 bases between them. Germline V gene sequence: CDR1 NSHNY, CDR2 SYGAGN.

As regards this clone: The genes are named according to mouse. The sequence runs out 1 residue before the end of the CDR3; the remainder is reconstructed from the germline J gene. The J gene is TRBJ2-1, the V gene TRBV13-3; a weak D match, TRBD1 (6 bases). Trimming took off 0 bases at V and 5 bases at J, with 9 bases between the two ends. The germline gives CDR1 NNHDY, CDR2 SYVADS. This CDR3 has 14 residues. The sequenced CDR3 bases are TGTGCCAGCAGTGATGTCCCAGGGGATGCTGAGCAGTTC. Protein sequence: CASSDVPGDAEQF. The full CDR3 is CASSDVPGDAEQFF.

About this clone: The germline and genes are mouse ones. The DNA ends 1 residue before the CDR3 does, and the rest of the CDR3 is filled in from the germline J gene. The chain combines TRBV13-3 with TRBJ2-1; weak D call: TRBD2 (6 bases). V was pared by 0 bases and J by 4 bases, with 11 bases between. The CDR3 extends over 15 amino acids. CDR1 is NNHDY and CDR2 is SYVADS in the germline V gene. Partial CDR3 DNA: TGTGCCAGCAGTGATGGGGCTGGGGCGTATGCTGAGCAGTTC. It specifies CASSDGAGAYAEQF. The full CDR3 protein reads CASSDGAGAYAEQFF.

About this clone itself: The genes are named according to mouse. The read ends 1 residue shy of where the CDR3 ends; the end is completed using the germline J gene. This chain uses TRBV13-2 with TRBJ2-5, with D possibly being TRBD2 (6 bases). This CDR3 has 13 amino acids. Germline CDR1 NNHNN, CDR2 SYGAGS (reference sequence). V lost 3 bases, J lost 6 bases, and 11 bases lay in between. The sequenced CDR3 bases are TGTGCCAGCGGTGGGACTGCCCCGGACACCCAGTAC. Encoded protein: CASGGTAPDTQY. The complete CDR3 sequence is CASGGTAPDTQYF.

As regards this clone: All gene names here are mouse names. The sequenced fragment ends 1 residue before the CDR3 boundary, so the rest is inferred from the germline J gene. V is TRBV5 and J is TRBJ1-4; the match to TRBD1 covers 12 bases. There are 18 residues in the CDR3. The germline CDR1 and CDR2 sequences are LGHNA and YNLKQL (reference sequence). Trimming took 0 bases from V and 0 from J; bases not matched to a gene: 2. Here the CDR3 reads CASSQDGTGGLSNERLFF. The part of the CDR3 DNA that was read is TGTGCCAGCAGCCAAGATGGGACAGGGGGCCTTTCCAACGAAAGATTATTT.

This clone was recorded only once. Germline and genes: mouse. The CDR3 end is not reached by the read, which stops 1 residue before it; the germline J gene fills it in. In the same sample, other DNA sequences code for this CDR3. The V gene is TRBV12-2, the J gene TRBJ1-1, with unresolved D. Germline V CDR1 and CDR2: SGHLS, HYDKME. Trimming pared 4 bases from V and 2 bases from J, leaving 4 bases between. This CDR3 is built from 11 residues. CDR3 amino acids: CASSPNTEVFF. The sequenced CDR3 bases are TGTGCCAGCTCCCCCAACACAGAAGTCTTC.

Remarks on this clone: The gene symbols are mouse symbols. The CDR3 end is not reached by the read, which stops 1 residue before it; the germline J gene fills it in. The gene calls are TRBV13-1 and TRBJ2-5; D is possibly TRBD1 or TRBD2 (5 bases each). The CDR3 is 14 amino acids. The germline V gene has CDR1 NSHNY and CDR2 SYGAGN. V was shortened by 0 bases and J by 4 bases, with 9 bases between the two germline ends. The CDR3 sequence is CASSDGGWEDTQYF. CDR3 bases read: TGTGCCAGCAGTGATGGGGGGTGGGAAGACACCCAGTAC.

On this clone itself: Gene names and germline refer to mouse. The part of the CDR3 DNA that was read is TGTGCCAGCAGCTTAGAAGGGGGTTATTCTGGAAATACGCTCTAT. Encoded protein: CASSLEGGYSGNTLY. The entire CDR3 protein is CASSLEGGYSGNTLYF. This sequence joins TRBV3 and TRBJ1-3, with TRBD1 as a possible D gene (6 bases). The missing CDR3 end, 1 residue past where the read stops, is filled in from the germline J gene. This CDR3 has 16 amino acids. Germline V CDR1 and CDR2: SNHLY, FYNGKV (reference sequence). V lost 1 base to trimming and J lost 0 bases, with 10 bases between them.

This clone occurred once. Here the gene names and germline are mouse. The read terminates 1 residue ahead of where the CDR3 ends, so the germline J gene completes it. The rearrangement links TRBV15 to TRBJ1-3; D unclear. Trimming shortened V by 6 bases and J by 0 bases, and 9 bases separated the two germline ends. The CDR3 is 14 residues long. Germline V gene sequence: CDR1 SGHND, CDR2 FRSKSL. Incomplete CDR3 DNA: TGTGCCAGCAGCCTCGGGTATTCTGGAAATACGCTCTAT. Translating it yields CASSLGYSGNTLY. The full CDR3 is CASSLGYSGNTLYF.

On this clone: Gene names and germline refer to mouse. The CDR3 end is not reached by the read, which stops 1 residue before it; the germline J gene fills it in. The chain recombines TRBV13-2 with TRBJ2-7; perhaps TRBD2 as D (6 bases). Germline V gives CDR1 NNHNN, CDR2 SYGAGS (reference sequence). Between the trimmed V and J ends, which lost 0 bases and 7 bases, there was a span of 11 bases. This CDR3 region has 13 residues. This CDR3 reads CASGDARWGEQYF. CDR3 bases read: TGTGCCAGCGGTGATGCTCGGTGGGGGGAACAGTAC.

A remark on this clone: The genes and germline here are from mouse. Read data end 1 residue before the CDR3 end; the end is taken from the germline J gene. This rearrangement joins TRBV19 to TRBJ2-3, with D possibly TRBD2 on 7 matching bases. Germline V gene sequence: CDR1 FNHDT, CDR2 SITEND (reference sequence). This CDR3 is built from 14 residues. Deletions cut 4 bases from V and 0 bases from J, with 9 bases between. The CDR3 DNA, read in part, is TGTGCCAGCAGTCCTGGGGGCAGTGCAGAAACGCTGTAT. Translation: CASSPGGSAETLY. The whole CDR3 region reads CASSPGGSAETLYF. Using reference TRBV19 and TRBJ2-3 for the parts outside the CDR3, the full variable domain is GGIITQTPKFLIGQEGQKLTLKCQQNFNHDTMYWYRQDSGKGLRLIYYSITENDLQKGDLSEGYDASREKKSSFSLTVTSAQKNEMAVFLCASSPGGSAETLYFGSGTRLTVL.

A word on this clone: The genes are named according to mouse. The read halts 1 residue ahead of the CDR3 end, with the missing end drawn from the germline J gene. The chain couples TRBV16 to TRBJ2-4, with TRBD2 identical over 9 bases. Unmatched junction bases numbered 3, after V lost 2 bases and J lost 0 bases. The CDR3 covers 16 residues. CDR1 SGHSA and CDR2 FRNQAP come from the germline V gene. CDR3 DNA, as far as it was read: TGTGCAAGCAGCTTAACGGGACTGGGAAGTCAAAACACCTTGTAC. This translates into CASSLTGLGSQNTLY. The CDR3 in its entirety is CASSLTGLGSQNTLYF.

A word on this clone: Gene names and germline refer to mouse. Read data end 1 residue before the CDR3 end; the end is taken from the germline J gene. The rearrangement joins TRBV13-3 to TRBJ2-1; D is possibly TRBD2 (5 bases). Trimming stripped 0 bases from V and 1 base from J, with 8 bases between. Germline V CDR1 and CDR2: NNHDY, SYVADS. The CDR3 is made up of 15 amino acids. The CDR3 DNA, read in part, is TGTGCCAGCAGTGATGCATCTGGGAACTATGCTGAGCAGTTC. This sequence encodes CASSDASGNYAEQF. The whole CDR3 region reads CASSDASGNYAEQFF.

This clone has only one observation. The listed genes are named as in mouse. Read sequence stops 1 residue before the CDR3 end, and the germline J gene provides the missing end. The rearrangement joins TRBV13-3 to TRBJ1-1, with 9 nucleotides matching TRBD1. This CDR3 comprises 13 residues. CDR1 and CDR2 from the germline V gene are NNHDY and SYVADS. J gave up 11 bases and V 0 bases, and 5 bases lay outside the gene matches. The CDR3 DNA, read in part, is TGTGCCAGCAGTGATGGGGACAGGGACCGGGTCTTC. This sequence encodes CASSDGDRDRVF. The full CDR3 protein reads CASSDGDRDRVFF.

Remarks on this clone: The genes and germline here are from mouse. The read is 1 residue too short to cover the CDR3 end, so that end is filled in from the germline J gene. The chain combines TRBV16 with TRBJ2-7, with TRBD2 matching 9 bases. V was clipped by 2 bases and J by 4 bases; unmatched bases: 3. The germline V gene encodes CDR1 SGHSA and CDR2 FRNQAP. This CDR3 has 14 residues. This CDR3 reads CASSLWGGAYEQYF. Partial CDR3 DNA: TGTGCAAGCAGCTTATGGGGGGGCGCATATGAACAGTAC.

Notes on this clone: The genes and germline here are from mouse. The read terminates 1 residue before the CDR3 end, so the remaining end is supplied by the germline J gene. The V and J genes are TRBV13-1 and TRBJ2-3; 7 positions match TRBD1. The V gene's germline CDR1 is NSHNY and CDR2 SYGAGN. The CDR3 sequence is 18 residues long. The J segment lost 0 bases and the V segment lost 2 bases, leaving 12 bases of the junction unmatched. This CDR3 is CASSDPLTGLSSAETLYF. CDR3 DNA (partial): TGTGCCAGCAGTGACCCCCTGACAGGGCTTTCTAGTGCAGAAACGCTGTAT.

On this clone itself: Gene labels here are mouse ones. The CDR3 end is not reached by the read, which stops 1 residue before it; the germline J gene fills it in. The rearrangement links TRBV12-1 to TRBJ2-5; D is uncertain. The V gene lost 2 bases and the J gene lost 0 bases, with 5 bases spanning the gap. Germline assignment: CDR1 SGHSN and CDR2 HYEKVE. There are 13 residues in the CDR3. CDR3 bases read: TGTGCCAGCTCTCGGGGTAACCAAGACACCCAGTAC. Translated: CASSRGNQDTQY. In full, the CDR3 reads CASSRGNQDTQYF.

Of note for this clone: Gene names refer to mouse genes. The read halts 1 residue ahead of the CDR3 end, with the missing end drawn from the germline J gene. The rearrangement uses TRBV13-3 and TRBJ2-7; 10 positions match TRBD2. Germline CDR1 and CDR2: NNHDY and SYVADS. V gave up 5 bases and J gave up 0 bases; unmatched junction bases: 5. The CDR3 is 15 residues long. CDR3 loop: CASRAGTGDSYEQYF. The part of the CDR3 DNA that was read is TGTGCCAGCAGGGCCGGGACTGGGGACTCCTATGAACAGTAC.

On this clone: Mouse names are used for the genes. The read ends 1 residue shy of where the CDR3 ends; the end is completed using the germline J gene. This chain links TRBV14 with TRBJ1-1; TRBD1 is a possible D gene (5 bases). V shed 2 bases and J shed 4 bases, with 9 bases lying between them. The germline V gene has CDR1 SGHDT and CDR2 FRDEAV. The CDR3 extends over 13 amino acids. The part of the CDR3 DNA that was read is TGTGCCAGCAGTTTTGGGGGAGGCACAGAAGTCTTC. This codes for CASSFGGGTEVF. The whole CDR3 region reads CASSFGGGTEVFF.

As to this clone: The gene names given are mouse names. Sequencing ends 1 residue short of the CDR3 end; the germline J gene provides the rest. The chain couples TRBV5 to TRBJ2-5; TRBD2 might be the D (6 bases). V was pared by 0 bases and J by 3 bases, with 7 bases between. CDR1 LGHNA and CDR2 YNLKQL come from the germline V gene (reference sequence). The CDR3 totals 14 residues. CDR3 DNA (partial): TGTGCCAGCAGCCAAGAACTGGGTCAAGACACCCAGTAC. Translating gives CASSQELGQDTQY. The whole CDR3 protein reads CASSQELGQDTQYF.

This clone was observed once. Germline and genes: mouse. The read finishes 1 residue shy of the CDR3 end, and the germline J gene is used to complete it. Other DNA sequences of this sample code for an identical CDR3. The J gene is TRBJ2-1, the V gene TRBV20; TRBD1 is a possible D gene (5 bases). Trimming took off 3 bases at V and 1 base at J, with 7 bases between the two ends. The CDR3 runs to 13 residues. From germline, CDR1 is GFQATS and CDR2 STVNSAI. Incomplete CDR3 DNA: TGTGGTGCTAGAGGACAAAACTATGCTGAGCAGTTC. It specifies CGARGQNYAEQF. The complete CDR3 reads CGARGQNYAEQFF.

Notes on this clone: Each gene name is a mouse one. The read comes to an end 1 residue before the CDR3 does, leaving the germline J gene to fill in the end. The sample has other DNA sequences that encode this CDR3 too. The V call is TRBV5, the J call TRBJ1-4; no clear D gene. V dropped 4 bases and J dropped 0 bases, with 6 bases sitting between them. CDR1 is LGHNA, CDR2 YNLKQL, per germline (reference sequence). CDR3 length: 14 residues. CDR3 loop: CASSPRISNERLFF. Partial CDR3 DNA: TGTGCCAGCAGCCCCAGGATTTCCAACGAAAGATTATTT.

As regards this clone: All gene names here are mouse names. From the germline J gene comes the end of the CDR3, since the read stops 1 residue before it. This sequence joins TRBV12-1 and TRBJ1-4; a weak D match, TRBD1 (5 bases). The V and J ends lost 0 bases and 4 bases respectively, with 8 bases between them. The germline gives CDR1 SGHSN, CDR2 HYEKVE. The CDR3 has 14 residues. The CDR3 loop reads CASSLLDNNERLFF. The part of the CDR3 DNA that was read is TGTGCCAGCTCTCTCCTGGACAACAACGAAAGATTATTT.

Of note for this clone: The genes and germline here are from mouse. The read gets to within 1 residue of the CDR3 end, and the germline J gene fills in the rest. This chain uses TRBV13-1 with TRBJ2-7; D not certain. Looked up from germline, CDR1 is NSHNY and CDR2 is SYGAGN. The CDR3 runs to 13 residues. V lost 0 bases and J lost 3, with 7 bases in between. The CDR3 loop is CASSDAGIYEQYF. The CDR3 DNA, read in part, is TGTGCCAGCAGTGATGCAGGCATCTATGAACAGTAC.

This clone has only one observation. Mouse gene names and germline throughout. The CDR3 end is not reached by the read, which stops 1 residue before it; the germline J gene fills it in. The rearrangement links TRBV5 to TRBJ2-1; no firm D call. CDR1 is LGHNA, CDR2 YNLKQL, per germline (reference sequence). V shed 1 base and J shed 0 bases, with 10 bases lying between them. The CDR3 is made up of 16 amino acids. CDR3 residues: CASSQVAAPNYAEQFF. CDR3 DNA, as far as it was read: TGTGCCAGCAGCCAAGTGGCGGCGCCTAACTATGCTGAGCAGTTC.